Following are 15 T cell receptor beta chains from one sample sequenced in a study of blood T cell repertoires in COVID-19 (TCRdb year 2020). The library was generated by the immunoSEQ multiplex PCR assay. TCRdb took over this immuneACCESS table, retaining in-frame rearrangements with V and J assigned. Such tables are incomplete; in checked studies, under half of the missing clones stem from an unresolved V gene, and the remainder is unexplained. This sample has 210,000 or so clones in its table, and 89% of those were observed once. The top ten clonotypes cover around 4.8% of the sample. The sample taken for sequencing was peripheral blood. These receptors were collected from a woman aged 40 to 50 with acute or convalescent COVID-19.

The rearrangement uses TRBV24-1 and TRBJ1-5; tentatively, D is TRBD1 (6 bases). V lost 12 bases, J lost 2 bases, and 13 bases lay in between. The CDR3 loop spans 13 amino acids. Germline V CDR1 and CDR2: KGHDR, SFDVKD. The CDR3 DNA sequence: TGTGCCTCCGCTGCAGGGGGCAATCAGCCCCAGCATTTT. Translated: CASAAGGNQPQHF.

The genes are TRBV2 and TRBJ2-3, with D perhaps matching TRBD1 (5 bases). In germline, CDR1 is SNHLY, CDR2 FYNNEI. V gave up 6 bases and J gave up 3 bases, with 13 bases separating them. The CDR3 has 14 amino acids. CDR3 residues: CASSGRGRTDTQYF. The CDR3, as DNA: TGTGCCAGCAGCGGAAGGGGTCGTACAGATACGCAGTATTTT.

The rearrangement uses TRBV27 and TRBJ1-2; 7 bases map to TRBD1. CDR1 and CDR2 from the germline V gene are MNHEY and SMNVEV (reference sequence). This CDR3 contains 15 residues. Trimming removed 6 bases from V and 0 bases from J; junction bases left unmatched: 7. DNA for the CDR3: TGTGCCAGCAGCCGACAGGGCCGCACTAACTATGGCTACACCTTC. Residues: CASSRQGRTNYGYTF.

The chain uses TRBV5-8 and TRBJ2-7; possibly TRBD1 for D (7 bases). This CDR3 has 14 amino acids. The germline V gene encodes CDR1 SGHTS and CDR2 YDEGEE. V gave up 0 bases and J gave up 5 bases, with 12 bases separating them. The CDR3 sequence is CASSLEQGRNEQYV. The CDR3 nucleotides read TGTGCCAGCAGCTTGGAACAGGGGAGGAACGAGCAGTACGTC.

V is TRBV27 and J is TRBJ2-3; 16 positions match TRBD2. CDR3 length: 17 residues. CDR1 is MNHEY, CDR2 SMNVEV, per germline (reference sequence). With V trimmed by 5 bases and J by 6 bases, 8 bases remained unmatched. The CDR3 reads CASSPGTSGGAGDTQYF. CDR3 DNA: TGTGCCAGCAGTCCCGGGACTAGCGGGGGGGCTGGGGATACGCAGTATTTT.

The chain couples TRBV5-5 to TRBJ1-1; D gene uncertain. V was shortened by 4 bases and J by 2 bases, with 12 bases between the two germline ends. CDR1 SGHKS and CDR2 YYEKEE come from the germline V gene (reference sequence). CDR3 length equals 14 residues. The CDR3 bases are TGTGCCAGCAGCCCAACAGCCCATAACACTGAAGCTTTCTTT. Protein sequence: CASSPTAHNTEAFF.

The chain couples TRBV19 to TRBJ2-1, with 10 nucleotides matching TRBD2. The V segment lost 5 bases and the J segment 1 base; nucleotides outside the gene matches: 5. The CDR3 spans 16 residues. Per germline, CDR1 LNHDA and CDR2 SQIVND (reference sequence). The CDR3 DNA follows: TGTGCCAGTAGTGATCTAGCGGGGGAGTCCTACAATGAGCAGTTCTTC. This encodes CASSDLAGESYNEQFF.

The CDR3: CASSLVLGGAPNYGYTF. The CDR3 DNA reads TGTGCCAGCAGCTTGGTTTTAGGGGGGGCCCCCAACTATGGCTACACCTTC. The chain carries TRBV5-8 and TRBJ1-2; D possibly corresponds to TRBD1 (6 bases). The CDR3 length is 17 residues. With 0 bases removed from V and 2 bases from J, the gap between germline ends came to 17 bases. The germline CDR1 and CDR2 sequences are SGHTS and YDEGEE.

The chain employs TRBV19 and TRBJ1-1, with D maybe TRBD1 (5 bases). Deletions cut 0 bases from V and 1 base from J, with 12 bases between. The length of the CDR3 is 16 residues. The germline V gene encodes CDR1 LNHDA and CDR2 SQIVND (reference sequence). CDR3 residues: CASSIDQKGSNTEAFF. Written as DNA, the CDR3 is TGTGCCAGTAGTATAGATCAAAAGGGGTCGAACACTGAAGCTTTCTTT. Combining the CDR3 with reference TRBV19 and TRBJ1-1 gives the whole variable domain DGGITQSPKYLFRKEGQNVTLSCEQNLNHDAMYWYRQDPGQGLRLIYYSQIVNDFQKGDIAEGYSVSREKKESFPLTVTSAQKNPTAFYLCASSIDQKGSNTEAFFGQGTRLTVV.

The V gene is TRBV7-2, the J gene TRBJ1-6, with 9 bases fitting TRBD1. The CDR3 sequence is 13 residues long. From germline, CDR1 is SGHTA and CDR2 FQGNSA. With 8 bases clipped from V and 9 bases from J, the junction kept 5 bases outside the gene matches. CDR3 nucleotides: TGTGCCAGCGGGGACAGGGAGGGTTCACCCCTCCACTTT. Its protein product is CASGDREGSPLHF.

This clone came up once. The V and J genes are TRBV6-6 and TRBJ1-6; D may be TRBD1 (5 bases). Germline V gene data show CDR1 as MNHNY and CDR2 as SVGAGI (reference sequence). This CDR3 is built from 16 residues. V gave up 7 bases and J gave up 0 bases, with 13 bases separating them. The DNA of the CDR3 is TGTGCCAGCACCACGACAGCTAGCTCCTATAATTCACCCCTCCACTTT. Translating it yields CASTTTASSYNSPLHF.

This clone was observed once. This chain uses TRBV6-5 with TRBJ1-5, with TRBD1 matching over 7 bases. CDR3 length: 15 amino acids. CDR1 is MNHEY and CDR2 is SVGAGI in the germline V gene. The V gene end was trimmed by 6 bases and the J gene end by 11 bases; junction bases not matched to a gene: 16. In nucleotides, the CDR3 is TGTGCCAGCAGGCCGACAGGGAAGGGGAGTGTATCCCAGCATTTT. Residues: CASRPTGKGSVSQHF.

V usage is TRBV9 and J usage is TRBJ1-2; no reliable D call. The CDR3 is made up of 13 amino acids. Germline CDR1 is SGDLS and CDR2 is YYNGEE. V was pared by 0 bases and J by 4 bases, with 7 bases between. The CDR3 coding sequence is TGTGCCAGCAGCGTAGGAGGCAGCTATGGCTACACCTTC. It specifies CASSVGGSYGYTF.

The V and J genes are TRBV2 and TRBJ1-3; D gene unclear. Trimming left V 9 bases short and J 2 bases short, with 11 bases between. The CDR3 spans 13 residues. Germline CDR1 and CDR2: SNHLY and FYNNEI. The CDR3 spells CASTTGAGNTIYF. CDR3 sequence (DNA): TGTGCCAGTACCACCGGGGCTGGAAACACCATATATTTT.

This clone was seen a handful of times. V gene TRBV6-5 combines with J gene TRBJ2-7; TRBD1 matches at 10 bases. CDR3 length equals 14 residues. Germline CDR1 and CDR2: MNHEY and SVGAGI. Unmatched junction bases numbered 9, after V lost 6 bases and J lost 7 bases. The CDR3 coding sequence is TGTGCCAGCAGGCTGAGACAGGGGGCGCGGGAGCAGTACGTC. Translated: CASRLRQGAREQYV.